This entry lists 27 T cell receptor beta chains sequenced from one sample in a study of T cell repertoires in cytomegalovirus infection. TCRdb passed the reads through MiXCR, listing each CDR3 protein once. The sample yields 150,000 to 200,000 distinct CDR3 sequences, about 21% seen once. Sequencing used PBMCs. All receptors come from a human donor in good health (CMV status not recorded). Some clones in this sample may be carry-over from other donors' samples.

J is TRBJ1-2 and V is TRBV7-2; perhaps TRBD1 as D (5 bases). The CDR3 sequence is 11 residues long. V lost 4 bases and J 8 bases, leaving 8 bases between the germline ends. Germline V gene data show CDR1 as SGHTA and CDR2 as FQGNSA. This CDR3 reads CASSWDEGYTF. The CDR3 DNA is TGTGCCAGCAGCTGGGACGAGGGCTACACCTTC.

The chain recombines TRBV19 with TRBJ1-6; no reliable D call. There are 14 residues in the CDR3. The V and J ends lost 5 bases and 7 bases respectively, with 12 bases between them. Germline V lookup: CDR1 LNHDA, CDR2 SQIVND (reference sequence). The chain's CDR3 is CASSPTRMNSPLHF. In nucleotides, the CDR3 is TGTGCCAGTAGTCCGACAAGGATGAATTCACCCCTCCACTTT.

J is TRBJ2-1 and V is TRBV28; a weak D match, TRBD2 (5 bases). This CDR3 is 13 amino acids long. CDR1 and CDR2 (germline): MDHEN, SYDVKM. V lost 6 bases and J 10 bases, leaving 16 bases between the germline ends. CDR3 sequence (DNA): TGTGCCAGCAGCCCTGACTACCGCGGAGAGCAGTTCTTC. Translation: CASSPDYRGEQFF.

This chain's CDR3 is CAIDSGFPNQPQHF. The DNA for the CDR3 is TGTGCTATCGATTCGGGTTTCCCGAATCAGCCCCAGCATTTT. The rearrangement links TRBV19 to TRBJ1-5; no firm D call. The germline V gene encodes CDR1 LNHDA and CDR2 SQIVND (reference sequence). The CDR3 length is 14 residues.

In this sample, this clonotype turned up a few times. The junction differs from germline at one of its ends, possibly a read error. The chain is built from TRBV19 and TRBJ2-5, with TRBD1 as a possible D gene (5 bases). In germline, CDR1 is LNHDA, CDR2 SQIVND (reference sequence). The CDR3 contains 14 residues. The CDR3 DNA follows: TGTGCCAGCAGTATCCAGGGAAGATTAGAGACCCAGTACTTC. Its protein product is CASSIQGRLETQYF.

This clonotype was observed many times. One end of the junction varies from germline; a read error may be responsible. V is TRBV5-8 and J is TRBJ1-5, with no clear D. The CDR3 totals 15 residues. Germline CDR1 SGHTS, CDR2 YDEGEE. CDR3 protein: CASTPQRWSSQPQHF. For the CDR3, the DNA is TGTGCCAGCACCCCCCAAAGGTGGAGCAGTCAGCCCCAGCATTTT. Drawing the rest from reference TRBV5-8 and TRBJ1-5, the complete variable domain is EAGVTQSPTHLIKTRGQQATLRCSPISGHTSVYWYQQALGLGLQFLLWYDEGEERNRGNFPPRFSGRQFPNYSSELNVNALELEDSALYLCASTPQRWSSQPQHFGDGTRLSIL.

This rearrangement joins TRBV29-1 to TRBJ2-5, with D perhaps TRBD2 (5 bases). CDR3 size: 14 residues. Trimming left V 7 bases short and J 4 bases short, with 19 bases between. CDR1 SQVTM and CDR2 ANQGSEA come from the germline V gene. The CDR3 region has the DNA TGCAGCGCCAGCGGACGGACTTGGGGAGAGACCCAGTACTTC. Translating it yields CSASGRTWGETQYF.

This clonotype was counted many times. The chain uses TRBV7-8 and TRBJ1-5; TRBD1 agrees at 7 bases. J was trimmed by 2 bases and V by 4 bases; bases with no gene match: 2. From germline, CDR1 is SGHVS and CDR2 FQNEAQ. The CDR3 covers 14 residues. This CDR3 is CASSYRGGNQPQHF. For the CDR3, the DNA is TGTGCCAGCAGCTACAGGGGTGGCAATCAGCCCCAGCATTTT.

This clonotype has a handful of counts. The rearrangement uses TRBV19 and TRBJ2-2, with 15 bases fitting TRBD2. The V and J ends lost 6 bases and 5 bases, in that order; junction bases with no gene match: 10. In germline, CDR1 is LNHDA, CDR2 SQIVND (reference sequence). This CDR3 spans 18 amino acids. This CDR3 is CASRRGTSGRTGTGELFF. For the CDR3, the DNA is TGTGCCAGTAGGAGGGGGACTAGCGGGAGGACGGGGACCGGGGAGCTGTTTTTT.

The table lists this clonotype with a few counts. The chain has TRBV25-1 and TRBJ2-5; 8 nucleotides agree with TRBD2. The CDR3 runs 16 residues. V trimming: 4 bases; J trimming: 5 bases; junction bases outside the gene matches: 12. CDR1 is MGHDK, CDR2 SYGVNS, per germline. CDR3 loop: CASSVAERGPRETQYF. In DNA, the CDR3 is TGTGCCAGCAGTGTCGCCGAGCGGGGGCCCCGGGAGACCCAGTACTTC.

This clonotype has at least ten counts. The CDR3 DNA reads as TGTGCCAGTAGTATAGATTCAGGGAACACTGAAGCTTTCTTT. This encodes CASSIDSGNTEAFF. This chain links TRBV19 with TRBJ1-1; D gene uncertain. The CDR3 covers 14 residues. CDR1 and CDR2 (germline): LNHDA, SQIVND (reference sequence). Trimming removed 0 bases from V and 1 base from J, with 6 bases in between.

This clonotype was detected ten times or more. The V call is TRBV7-3, the J call TRBJ1-1, with D tentatively TRBD1 (6 bases). The germline V gene has CDR1 SGHTA and CDR2 FQGTGA. The V and J ends lost 5 bases and 5 bases respectively, with 18 bases between them. CDR3 length: 15 residues. CDR3 loop: CASSRSAGAFTEAFF. Written as DNA, the CDR3 is TGTGCCAGCAGCCGGTCGGCAGGGGCGTTTACTGAAGCTTTCTTT.

The gene calls are TRBV15 and TRBJ1-1; no clear D. This CDR3 is 15 amino acids long. Trimming stripped 0 bases from V and 4 bases from J, with 12 bases between. Germline V gene data show CDR1 as LNHNV and CDR2 as YYDKDF (reference sequence). CDR3 sequence (DNA): TGTGCCACCAGCAGAGATACGACCCGGGCCACTGAAGCTTTCTTT. This encodes CATSRDTTRATEAFF.

A few counts support this clonotype. This chain connects TRBV24-1 to TRBJ2-7; D is unclear. Germline V gives CDR1 KGHDR, CDR2 SFDVKD. The CDR3 consists of 13 residues. Trimming took 2 bases from V and 3 from J, leaving 7 bases between them. In DNA, the CDR3 is TGTGCCACCAGTGATTCGGAGCTCTACGAGCAGTACTTC. Its translation: CATSDSELYEQYF.

The chain combines TRBV20-1 with TRBJ2-5, with D possibly called TRBD1 or TRBD2 (6 bases each). Germline V gene sequence: CDR1 DFQATT, CDR2 SNEGSKA (reference sequence). V dropped 8 bases and J dropped 1 base, with 20 bases sitting between them. The CDR3 spans 15 residues. CDR3 protein: CSLSPGAGLQETQYF. The CDR3 DNA reads as TGCAGTTTATCACCGGGGGCGGGCCTCCAAGAGACCCAGTACTTC.

The sample holds many counts of this clonotype. The V call is TRBV7-8, the J call TRBJ2-4; either TRBD1 or TRBD2 may fit D (6 bases each). Trimming pared 2 bases from V and 1 base from J, leaving 18 bases between. The CDR3 runs to 18 residues. In germline, CDR1 is SGHVS, CDR2 FQNEAQ. In nucleotides, the CDR3 is TGTGCCAGCAGCTTATACAGGAGGGGGGTAGATGCCAAAAACATTCAGTACTTC. This translates into CASSLYRRGVDAKNIQYF.

V gene TRBV2 combines with J gene TRBJ2-5; D unresolved. Germline V gene lookup returns CDR1 SNHLY and CDR2 FYNNEI. This CDR3 is 13 amino acids long. Trimming cost V 4 bases and J 4 bases, with 10 bases left between them. The CDR3 DNA reads as TGTGCCAGCAGTGCTAGACATTTAGAGACCCAGTACTTC. Translated, it gives CASSARHLETQYF.

This clonotype has only a few counts. The chain recombines TRBV5-4 with TRBJ2-1; 7 bases align to TRBD1. The germline CDR1 and CDR2 sequences are SGHNT and YYREEE (reference sequence). This CDR3 contains 15 residues. The trim removed 0 bases at V and 4 bases at J, leaving 4 bases unmatched. CDR3 bases: TGTGCCAGCAGCTTGGAAGGGGGCGTATACAATGAGCAGTTCTTC. Protein sequence: CASSLEGGVYNEQFF.

This clonotype was observed a few times. The chain uses TRBV7-3 and TRBJ2-7, with a possible D match to TRBD2 (6 bases). Trimming pared 4 bases from V and 4 bases from J, leaving 17 bases between. The CDR3 spans 15 residues. Germline V gene lookup returns CDR1 SGHTA and CDR2 FQGTGA. The CDR3 bases are TGTGCCAGCAGCTCACCCCTGGGGGGAAGGTACGAGCAGTACTTC. Its translation: CASSSPLGGRYEQYF.

This clonotype showed up just a few times. V usage is TRBV7-9 and J usage is TRBJ2-3; weak D call: TRBD2 (5 bases). The CDR3 spans 15 residues. Trimming left V 1 base short and J 3 bases short, with 11 bases between. Germline CDR1 is SEHNR and CDR2 is FQNEAQ (reference sequence). The CDR3 loop is CASSLGSALTDTQYF. The CDR3 nucleotides are TGTGCCAGCAGCTTAGGTAGCGCCCTTACAGATACGCAGTATTTT.

This clonotype was seen more than once but under ten times. The chain combines TRBV12-3 or TRBV12-4 with TRBJ2-4; the D gene is possibly TRBD1 (5 bases). Trimming took 3 bases from V and 5 from J, leaving 8 bases between them. The CDR3 has 13 amino acids. CDR3 nucleotides: TGTGCCAGCAGTTTGGACATCGAAAACATTCAGTACTTC. Amino acid sequence: CASSLDIENIQYF.

V is TRBV12-3 or TRBV12-4 and J is TRBJ2-3; 10 bases align to TRBD2. The trim removed 2 bases at V and 1 base at J, leaving 3 bases unmatched. The CDR3 runs 16 residues. The CDR3 spells CASSLRTSGGTDTQYF. The CDR3, as DNA: TGTGCCAGCAGTTTACGGACTAGCGGTGGCACAGATACGCAGTATTTT.

The chain joins TRBV27 to TRBJ2-3; the D is unclear. CDR1 is MNHEY, CDR2 SMNVEV, per germline (reference sequence). The germline V and J ends were trimmed by 5 bases and 10 bases, with 10 bases remaining between them. The CDR3 spans 11 residues. CDR3 protein: CASSGESAQYF. In nucleotides, the CDR3 is TGTGCCAGCAGTGGAGAGTCGGCGCAGTATTTT.

This clonotype was picked up a small number of times. The chain carries TRBV7-2 and TRBJ2-7; possibly TRBD2 for D (6 bases). The CDR3 spans 15 residues. V was trimmed by 0 bases and J by 4 bases, leaving 13 bases between them. Germline loops: CDR1 SGHTA, CDR2 FQGNSA. The CDR3 protein is CASSLAEGRGYEQYF. The DNA of the CDR3 is TGTGCCAGCAGCTTAGCGGAGGGCCGGGGTTACGAGCAGTACTTC.

V is TRBV7-8 and J is TRBJ2-5, with 11 bases lining up with TRBD2. Germline CDR1 SGHVS, CDR2 FQNEAQ. J was trimmed by 1 base and V by 3 bases; bases with no gene match: 4. This CDR3 is 16 amino acids long. CDR3 DNA: TGTGCCAGCAGCTTTCTAGCGGGGGGATCCCAAGAGACCCAGTACTTC. This codes for CASSFLAGGSQETQYF.

The table lists this clonotype with a few counts. The CDR3 DNA reads as TGTGCCAGCAGCTTAGCGGGAGGGTCCAATGAGCAGTTCTTC. Its protein is CASSLAGGSNEQFF. J is TRBJ2-1 and V is TRBV11-2; 8 bases are shared with TRBD2. CDR1 SGHAT and CDR2 FQNNGV come from the germline V gene. The CDR3 totals 14 residues. Trimming removed 1 base from V and 6 bases from J; junction bases left unmatched: 2. Complete variable domain (other parts from reference TRBV11-2 and TRBJ2-1): EAGVAQSPRYKIIEKRQSVAFWCNPISGHATLYWYQQILGQGPKLLIQFQNNGVVDDSQLPKDRFSAERLKGVDSTLKIQPAKLEDSAVYLCASSLAGGSNEQFFGPGTRLTVL.

The chain joins TRBV19 to TRBJ1-1; 9 nucleotides match TRBD1. The germline V gene has CDR1 LNHDA and CDR2 SQIVND (reference sequence). V gave up 5 bases and J gave up 1 base; unmatched junction bases: 5. The CDR3 totals 15 residues. The CDR3 region has the DNA TGTGCCAGTAGTTTGGGACAGGGATGGAACACTGAAGCTTTCTTT. Protein product: CASSLGQGWNTEAFF.